The rows below give T cell receptor beta chains drawn from one sample of a study of cytomegalovirus exposure and HLA in healthy donors. Assay: immunoSEQ multiplex PCR; the TCRdb copy retains only in-frame clones and omits some. This sample's table has 150,000 to 200,000 clones. Sequencing used PBMCs. These receptor sequences come from a woman under 30 in good health and CMV-seropositive. The CDR3 runs from the conserved cysteine through the conserved F or W. Fields, in order: D gene, clone size, J gene, V gene, CDR3 protein, CDR3 DNA. A D gene is named only where the DNA matches it firmly. A clone size is listed for some rows: how often the clone was seen (once, few, many), or a class if it is expanded.

>TRBD2|-|TRBJ2-1|TRBV4-1
CASSQGLLAGGPNKSYNEQFF
TGCGCCAGCAGCCAAGGACTCCTAGCGGGGGGGCCCAACAAATCCTACAATGAGCAGTTCTTC
>TRBD1|-|TRBJ2-3|TRBV5-4
CASRTGDTQYF
TGTGCCAGCAGGACAGGGGATACGCAGTATTTT
>TRBD1|-|TRBJ2-1|TRBV7-8
CASSIRTGTYNEQFF
TGTGCCAGCAGCATTCGGACAGGGACCTACAATGAGCAGTTCTTC
>TRBD1|-|TRBJ1-1|TRBV7-2
CASSLVAGGLGTEAFF
TGTGCCAGCAGCTTAGTCGCAGGGGGCTTGGGCACTGAAGCTTTCTTT
>-|-|TRBJ2-3|TRBV13
CASSLGLSRSTDTQYF
TGTGCCAGCAGCTTAGGCCTTTCGCGAAGCACAGATACGCAGTATTTT
>TRBD1|-|TRBJ2-7|TRBV6-5
CASSRDRAYEQYF
TGTGCCAGCAGCCGGGACAGGGCCTACGAGCAGTACTTC
>-|-|TRBJ1-3|TRBV30
CAWSVAGFGNTIYF
TGTGCCTGGAGTGTAGCAGGGTTTGGAAACACCATATATTTT
>-|-|TRBJ1-2|TRBV5-1
CASSPGQLYGYTF
TGCGCCAGCAGCCCTGGACAGTTGTATGGCTACACCTTC
>TRBD1|-|TRBJ1-2|TRBV7-2
CASSPGTAFYGYTF
TGTGCCAGCAGCCCCGGGACAGCCTTTTATGGCTACACCTTC
>-|-|TRBJ1-1|TRBV19
CASSIGTGTMNTEAFF
TGTGCCAGTAGTATCGGAACAGGGACTATGAACACTGAAGCTTTCTTT
>-|-|TRBJ1-6|TRBV5-1
CASSLGETGNSPLHF
TGCGCCAGCAGCTTGGGAGAAACAGGGAACTCACCCCTCCACTTT
>TRBD1|-|TRBJ2-5|TRBV10-3
CAISSRGGQNQETQYF
TGTGCCATCAGTAGCAGAGGGGGACAGAACCAAGAGACCCAGTACTTC
>-|-|TRBJ2-5|TRBV6-6
CASRKGRGQGETQYF
TGTGCCAGCAGGAAAGGGCGGGGGCAGGGGGAGACCCAGTACTTC
>TRBD1|-|TRBJ1-1|TRBV9
CASSVADRVGTEAFF
TGTGCCAGCAGCGTAGCGGACAGGGTGGGCACTGAAGCTTTCTTT
>TRBD1|-|TRBJ2-6|TRBV5-1
CASSLGGTGGSGANVLTF
TGCGCCAGCAGCTTGGGGGGGACAGGGGGCTCTGGGGCCAACGTCCTGACTTTC
>TRBD1|-|TRBJ1-2|TRBV5-6
CASGTGQGLEGYTF
TGTGCCAGCGGGACTGGACAGGGCTTGGAAGGCTACACCTTC
>-|-|TRBJ1-3|TRBV5-1
CASSGGTGNTIYF
TGCGCCAGCAGCGGCGGAACTGGAAACACCATATATTTT
>TRBD1|-|TRBJ1-4|TRBV5-3
CARSLVRAGQGGEKLFF
TGTGCCAGAAGCTTGGTCCGGGCGGGACAGGGAGGGGAAAAACTGTTTTTT
>-|-|TRBJ2-5|TRBV5-1
CASTAEETQYF
TGCGCCAGCACAGCGGAAGAGACCCAGTACTTC
>-|-|TRBJ2-3|TRBV19
CASSISQGTDTQYF
TGTGCCAGTAGTATCTCCCAGGGCACAGATACGCAGTATTTT
>TRBD2|-|TRBJ2-1|TRBV4-1
CASSPTLAETYNEQFF
TGCGCCAGCAGTCCTACACTAGCGGAGACCTACAATGAGCAGTTCTTC
>-|-|TRBJ1-5|TRBV5-1
CASSLEGDSNQPQHF
TGCGCCAGCAGCTTGGAAGGGGATAGCAATCAGCCCCAGCATTTT
>TRBD1|-|TRBJ2-7|TRBV4-1
CASSQPLRTGGYEQYF
TGCGCCAGCAGCCAACCCCTCCGGACAGGGGGGTACGAGCAGTACTTC
>TRBD1|-|TRBJ1-2|TRBV5-1
CASSSGTGDSGYTF
TGCGCCAGCAGCTCCGGGACAGGAGATTCTGGCTACACCTTC
>-|-|TRBJ2-2|TRBV4-3
CASSQDSRPGELFF
TGCGCCAGCAGCCAAGACTCTAGGCCCGGGGAGCTGTTTTTT
>-|-|TRBJ1-1|TRBV19
CASRYRDSEAFF
TGTGCCAGCCGTTATCGTGACTCCGAAGCTTTCTTT
>-|-|TRBJ2-2|TRBV5-1
CASTSISAGELFF
TGCGCCAGCACCTCGATCAGCGCCGGGGAGCTGTTTTTT
>-|-|TRBJ1-1|TRBV5-1
CASSSGNTEAFF
TGCGCCAGCAGTTCAGGGAACACTGAAGCTTTCTTT
>-|medium-sized|TRBJ1-1|TRBV10-3
CAISDETLRRTEAFF
TGTGCCATCAGTGACGAGACTTTACGTCGCACTGAAGCTTTCTTT
>-|-|TRBJ2-1|TRBV6-5
CASSYSSRLGDEQFF
TGTGCCAGCAGTTACTCGAGTAGGCTAGGCGATGAGCAGTTCTTC
>-|-|TRBJ1-5|TRBV2
CASCGGGNQPQHF
TGTGCCAGCTGCGGGGGGGGCAATCAGCCCCAGCATTTT
>TRBD1|-|TRBJ1-2|TRBV5-1
CASSSGQGSYGYTF
TGCGCCAGCAGCTCCGGACAGGGGTCCTATGGCTACACCTTC
>TRBD2|-|TRBJ2-7|TRBV7-2
CASSVTSGVRSYEQYF
TGTGCCAGCAGCGTAACTAGCGGGGTGCGATCCTACGAGCAGTACTTC
>TRBD1|-|TRBJ2-2|TRBV5-1
CASSLRSGGNTGELFF
TGCGCCAGCAGCTTGAGGTCAGGGGGCAACACCGGGGAGCTGTTTTTT
>-|-|TRBJ2-1|TRBV19
CASSILTGYNEQFF
TGTGCCAGTAGTATACTTACAGGCTACAATGAGCAGTTCTTC
>TRBD1|-|TRBJ2-7|TRBV7-8
CASSLAVQGAIYYEQYF
TGTGCCAGCAGCTTAGCGGTGCAGGGGGCCATTTACTACGAGCAGTACTTC
>-|-|TRBJ1-4|TRBV29-1
CSALGYPNEKLFF
TGCAGCGCCCTGGGCTATCCTAATGAAAAACTGTTTTTT
>-|-|TRBJ2-3|TRBV4-2
CASSQGGDADTQYF
TGTGCCAGCAGCCAAGGGGGAGATGCAGATACGCAGTATTTT
>TRBD2|-|TRBJ2-1|TRBV9
CASSVGLAVYNEQFF
TGTGCCAGCAGCGTCGGACTAGCGGTTTACAATGAGCAGTTCTTC
>-|-|TRBJ1-1|TRBV5-4
CASSWEFGGTEAFF
TGTGCCAGCAGCTGGGAGTTCGGGGGCACTGAAGCTTTCTTT
>-|-|TRBJ1-1|TRBV7-9
CASTKGGGQNTEAFF
TGTGCCAGCACCAAGGGCGGGGGTCAGAACACTGAAGCTTTCTTT
>-|-|TRBJ2-2|TRBV19
CASSMAPTGELFF
TGTGCCAGTAGTATGGCACCAACCGGGGAGCTGTTTTTT
>-|-|TRBJ1-1|TRBV6-4
CASSMDRNTEAFF
TGTGCCAGCAGTATGGACAGGAACACTGAAGCTTTCTTT
>-|-|TRBJ1-2|TRBV29-1
CSALGGDGYTF
TGCAGCGCCCTTGGGGGGGATGGCTACACCTTC
>TRBD1|-|TRBJ1-4|TRBV5-6
CASSLWDRGRKLFF
TGTGCCAGCAGCTTGTGGGACAGGGGTCGAAAACTGTTTTTT
>TRBD1|-|TRBJ2-7|TRBV5-1
CASSPDRGDEQYF
TGCGCCAGCAGCCCGGACAGGGGGGACGAGCAGTACTTC
>TRBD1|-|TRBJ1-1|TRBV6-5
CASRYSTGLEAFF
TGTGCCAGCAGATACTCGACAGGGCTTGAAGCTTTCTTT
>TRBD1|-|TRBJ1-1|TRBV4-3
CASSQDDRDTEAFF
TGCGCCAGCAGCCAAGATGACAGGGACACTGAAGCTTTCTTT
>TRBD1|-|TRBJ1-2|TRBV19
CASKRTGGNYGYTF
TGTGCCAGTAAGAGGACAGGGGGCAACTATGGCTACACCTTC
>TRBD2|-|TRBJ2-7|TRBV7-6
CASSLASGGAFEQYF
TGTGCCAGCAGCTTAGCTAGCGGGGGGGCGTTCGAGCAGTACTTC
>-|-|TRBJ1-4|TRBV18
CASSPPTSGGEKLFF
TGTGCCAGCTCACCACCTACCAGCGGTGGTGAAAAACTGTTTTTT